The next 23 T cell receptor beta chains were all read from a single sample in a study of T-cell reconstitution after alpha-beta-depleted transplantation in children. Unique molecular identifiers featured in how the TCRbeta library was prepared. TCRdb fed the PCR reads into MiXCR, producing one record per CDR3 protein. Of some 600,000 distinct CDR3 sequences in the sample, approximately 13% are singletons; the top ten hold approximately 2%. This sample comprised PBMCs, mostly from graft donor cells, obtained 360 days after TCRalphabeta/CD19-depleted stem cell transplant. All receptors derive from a male patient between 5 and 17 years old who had a stem cell transplant for acute myeloid leukemia, so the T cells may come from the graft donor.

Regarding this clonotype: Mismatch with germline at one junction end may stem from a read error. The V gene is TRBV4-3, the J gene TRBJ2-1; no definite D call. This CDR3 region has 16 residues. CDR1 is LGHNA and CDR2 is YSLEER in the germline V gene. The CDR3 bases are TGCGTCAGCAGCCAAGAGCCGGGTTTCTCCTACAATGAGCAGTTCTTC. The encoded protein is CVSSQEPGFSYNEQFF.

The gene calls are TRBV27 and TRBJ2-1; 9 nucleotides match TRBD2. This CDR3 spans 21 amino acids. J was trimmed by 3 bases and V by 2 bases; bases with no gene match: 20. The V gene's germline CDR1 is MNHEY and CDR2 SMNVEV (reference sequence). The CDR3 DNA reads TGTGCCAGCAGTTTACGCCTTTTCAGTGGTCGGGCTAGCGGGGTCTACAATGAGCAGTTCTTC. As protein: CASSLRLFSGRASGVYNEQFF.

This clonotype was seen a handful of times. The J gene is TRBJ2-2, the V gene TRBV7-2; 8 positions agree with TRBD2. V lost 2 bases to trimming and J lost 6 bases; unmatched junction nucleotides: 11. CDR1 SGHTA and CDR2 FQGNSA come from the germline V gene. The CDR3 spans 17 residues. As DNA, the CDR3 is TGTGCCAGCAGCTTATTCTTCAGCGGGAGAATCGCCGGGGAGCTGTTTTTT. Its translation is CASSLFFSGRIAGELFF.

This chain links TRBV29-1 with TRBJ2-1, with D possibly being TRBD1 or TRBD2 (6 bases each). The length of the CDR3 is 13 residues. With 5 bases removed from V and 3 bases from J, the gap between germline ends came to 11 bases. Looked up from germline, CDR1 is SQVTM and CDR2 is ANQGSEA. The CDR3 bases are TGCAGCGTTAGGGGGGCCATCTACAATGAGCAGTTCTTC. Its protein product is CSVRGAIYNEQFF.

This clonotype was seen a handful of times. The chain carries TRBV15 and TRBJ2-5; D tentatively reads TRBD1 or TRBD2 (5 bases each). The CDR3 runs 17 residues. The V end was cut by 1 base, the J end by 7 bases, with 22 bases between. CDR1 and CDR2 (germline): LNHNV, YYDKDF (reference sequence). CDR3 amino acids: CATSRGDGTGHRRTQYF. CDR3 sequence (DNA): TGTGCCACCAGCAGAGGGGACGGGACGGGGCATAGGAGGACCCAGTACTTC.

The J gene is TRBJ2-2, the V gene TRBV28; no clear D gene. The ends were cut back, 5 bases at V and 7 bases at J, with 14 bases in the middle. The CDR3 length is 14 residues. Per germline, CDR1 MDHEN and CDR2 SYDVKM. The CDR3: CASSPDGPVGELFF. Here the CDR3 DNA reads TGTGCCAGCAGTCCCGACGGACCGGTCGGGGAGCTGTTTTTT.

At least ten counts were recorded for this clonotype. The rearrangement uses TRBV6-5 and TRBJ1-5, with unresolved D. The CDR3 runs to 17 residues. V was clipped by 4 bases and J by 2 bases, with 18 bases between them. Per the germline V gene, CDR1 is MNHEY and CDR2 is SVGAGI. CDR3 coding DNA: TGTGCCAGCAGTTGGGCGAGACCCCTCTTAGGCAATCAGCCCCAGCATTTT. Amino acids: CASSWARPLLGNQPQHF.

Only a few counts were recorded for this clonotype. The chain is built from TRBV3-1 and TRBJ2-7; perhaps D is TRBD1 or TRBD2 (5 bases each). Trimming took 7 bases from V and 2 from J, leaving 15 bases between them. Per germline, CDR1 LGHDT and CDR2 YNNKEL (reference sequence). The CDR3 sequence is 14 residues long. CDR3 residues: CASTRDASTYEQYF. The CDR3 nucleotides are TGTGCCAGCACCCGGGACGCTTCAACCTACGAGCAGTACTTC.

This clonotype was found many times. This chain links TRBV29-1 with TRBJ2-7, with 12 bases matching TRBD1. Germline V gene data show CDR1 as SQVTM and CDR2 as ANQGSEA. This CDR3 comprises 13 residues. V dropped 4 bases and J dropped 7; count of bases not matched to a gene: 5. In DNA, the CDR3 is TGCAGCGTTGGGGGACAGGGGGCCTGGGAGCAGTACTTC. Translating it yields CSVGGQGAWEQYF.

The rearrangement joins TRBV4-3 to TRBJ2-7; the D is unclear. V was trimmed by 3 bases and J by 3 bases, leaving 15 bases between them. The CDR3 runs to 15 residues. Germline CDR1 is LGHNA and CDR2 is YSLEER. CDR3 residues: CASSHPVPALYEQYF. CDR3 in DNA: TGCGCCAGCAGCCATCCCGTCCCTGCGCTCTACGAGCAGTACTTC.

This clonotype has just a few counts. The J gene is TRBJ2-7, the V gene TRBV29-1; the D gene could be TRBD1 or TRBD2 (5 bases each). Germline CDR1 SQVTM, CDR2 ANQGSEA. V was clipped by 1 base and J by 5 bases, with 12 bases between them. The CDR3 length is 13 residues. The CDR3 DNA follows: TGCAGCGTTGAAGGCAGGGAGTTGCACGAGCAGTACTTC. This codes for CSVEGRELHEQYF.

This clonotype was found a few times. The chain is built from TRBV12-3 or TRBV12-4 and TRBJ1-5; perhaps TRBD1 as D (6 bases). The CDR3 runs to 16 residues. V was trimmed by 3 bases and J by 3 bases, leaving 15 bases between them. CDR3 nucleotides: TGTGCCAGCAGTTTTTCCACCACAGGGTCCAATCAGCCCCAGCATTTT. Protein product: CASSFSTTGSNQPQHF.

This clonotype has just a few counts. The V call is TRBV28, the J call TRBJ2-7; 8 bases match TRBD2. The CDR3 is 15 amino acids. J was trimmed by 3 bases and V by 3 bases; bases with no gene match: 7. Germline V lookup: CDR1 MDHEN, CDR2 SYDVKM. The CDR3 loop reads CASSFPAGVIYEQYF. CDR3 DNA sequence: TGTGCCAGCAGTTTTCCAGCGGGAGTTATCTACGAGCAGTACTTC.

This clonotype has at least ten counts. The CDR3 protein is CASSVGGGTYEQYF. The DNA for the CDR3 is TGTGCCAGCAGCGTAGGGGGAGGAACCTACGAGCAGTACTTC. This chain connects TRBV9 to TRBJ2-7; weak D call: TRBD2 (6 bases). Germline values: CDR1 SGDLS, CDR2 YYNGEE. V shed 0 bases and J shed 2 bases, with 9 bases lying between them. The CDR3 extends over 14 amino acids.

The genes are TRBV13 and TRBJ2-7; the match to TRBD2 covers 14 bases. After removal of 3 bases from V and 2 bases from J, the junction contained 9 bases not matched to a gene. From germline, CDR1 is PRHDT and CDR2 FYEKMQ (reference sequence). CDR3 length: 18 residues. CDR3 in amino acids: CASSFPTSGREGPYEQYF. CDR3 nucleotides: TGTGCCAGCAGCTTTCCGACTAGCGGGAGGGAGGGCCCCTACGAGCAGTACTTC.

J is TRBJ2-1 and V is TRBV11-1; TRBD1 aligns across 9 bases. Germline V gene lookup returns CDR1 SGHAT and CDR2 FQDESV (reference sequence). V dropped 0 bases and J dropped 6; count of bases not matched to a gene: 12. This CDR3 contains 18 residues. This chain's CDR3 is CASSLAGTGYPIGNEQFF. The CDR3 bases are TGTGCCAGCAGCTTAGCCGGGACAGGGTACCCAATCGGCAATGAGCAGTTCTTC. Looking up the rest from reference TRBV11-1 and TRBJ2-1 gives the full variable domain: EAEVAQSPRYKITEKSQAVAFWCDPISGHATLYWYRQILGQGPELLVQFQDESVVDDSQLPKDRFSAERLKGVDSTLKIQPAELGDSAMYLCASSLAGTGYPIGNEQFFGPGTRLTVL.

This clonotype was seen only a few times. The CDR3, as DNA: TGTGCCAGCAGCCAAGTAGGTGAGCAGTTCTTC. Its protein is CASSQVGEQFF. This sequence joins TRBV4-2 and TRBJ2-1; D not certain. Trimming pared 1 base from V and 9 bases from J, leaving 4 bases between. Per the germline V gene, CDR1 is LGHNA and CDR2 is YNFKEQ. The CDR3 contains 11 residues.

This clonotype came up a few times. The CDR3 DNA reads as TGTGCCAGCAGTCCAAGGCAGGGTGACAATTCACCCCTCCACTTT. Translating it yields CASSPRQGDNSPLHF. This chain uses TRBV6-1 with TRBJ1-6, with D possibly matching TRBD1 (5 bases). V was shortened by 5 bases and J by 7 bases, with 15 bases between the two germline ends. The length of the CDR3 is 15 residues. The germline V gene encodes CDR1 MNHNS and CDR2 SASEGT.

This clonotype was seen many times. The chain combines TRBV9 with TRBJ2-3, with 10 bases lining up with TRBD2. The CDR3 sequence is 16 residues long. The germline V gene has CDR1 SGDLS and CDR2 YYNGEE. J was trimmed by 2 bases and V by 4 bases; bases with no gene match: 7. Here the CDR3 DNA reads TGTGCCAGCAGCTTGCTCGGGACTAGCGCCACAGATACGCAGTATTTT. Encoded protein: CASSLLGTSATDTQYF. Complete variable domain (other parts from reference TRBV9 and TRBJ2-3): DSGVTQTPKHLITATGQRVTLRCSPRSGDLSVYWYQQSLDQGLQFLIQYYNGEERAKGNILERFSAQQFPDLHSELNLSSLELGDSALYFCASSLLGTSATDTQYFGPGTRLTVL.

This clonotype has just a few counts. V is TRBV6-2 or TRBV6-3 and J is TRBJ2-2; TRBD2 might be the D (5 bases). Germline-derived CDR1 and CDR2 are MNHEY and SVGEGT. Trimming took off 4 bases at V and 9 bases at J, with 24 bases between the two ends. The CDR3 sequence is 17 residues long. The CDR3: CASSFNLIGAVARELFF. In DNA form, the CDR3 reads TGTGCCAGCAGTTTTAACCTTATAGGAGCGGTTGCCCGGGAGCTGTTTTTT.

In its sample, this clonotype was seen a few times. The rearrangement links TRBV4-3 to TRBJ2-2; a weak D match, TRBD1 (6 bases). Germline V gives CDR1 LGHNA, CDR2 YSLEER. The CDR3 runs 18 residues. Between the trimmed V and J ends, which lost 0 bases and 4 bases, there was a span of 18 bases. CDR3 nucleotide sequence: TGCGCCAGCAGCCAAGATGTAGCAGGGGCCAGTTTCACCGGGGAGCTGTTTTTT. This encodes CASSQDVAGASFTGELFF.

The chain combines TRBV7-2 with TRBJ2-1, with 11 bases matching TRBD2. The ends lost 3 bases at V and 7 bases at J; junction bases unmatched: 8. The CDR3 runs 16 residues. The germline V gene encodes CDR1 SGHTA and CDR2 FQGNSA. The CDR3 nucleotides are TGTGCCAGCAGCTTCGTAGCGGGAGGGTGGGGAAATGAGCAGTTCTTC. Protein product: CASSFVAGGWGNEQFF.

The V and J genes are TRBV25-1 and TRBJ2-7; D is perhaps TRBD1 (6 bases). Germline lookup yields CDR1 MGHDK and CDR2 SYGVNS. CDR3 size: 14 residues. V shed 4 bases and J shed 4 bases, with 14 bases lying between them. The CDR3 sequence: CASSAGGWDYEQYF. DNA for the CDR3: TGTGCCAGCAGTGCTGGGGGCTGGGATTACGAGCAGTACTTC.